These T cell receptor beta chains were read from a single sample in a study of multiple sclerosis patients with progressive multifocal leukoencephalopathy. Data came from immunoSEQ multiplex PCR; TCRdb stores just in-frame clones and leaves some out. This table has fewer than 40,000 clones, 87% appearing once. The input for sequencing was PBMCs, taken from a patient treated with natalizumab. These receptors were taken from a woman aged 40 to 50 with progressive multifocal leukoencephalopathy. The conserved cysteine and the conserved F or W are not part of the CDR3 here. A D gene is named only where the DNA matches it firmly.

d_gene,v_gene,CDR3aa
.,TRBV7-9,ASSQPPGVPYEQY
.,TRBV2,ASTGAGGNQPQH
TRBD1,TRBV4-3,ASSQSPDRGGVYNEQF
.,TRBV7-2,ASSLLNTEAF
.,TRBV12-5,ASGLVAADTQY
.,TRBV6-5,ASSYSPELYGYT
TRBD2,TRBV18,ASSPRGLALTSGANVLT
.,TRBV4-1,ASSQEGAGFSYNEQF
.,TRBV28,ASNTYWEQY
.,TRBV27,ASSSPTQGRHEQF
.,TRBV6-6,ASRPWGQNNYGYT
.,TRBV19,ASSRDGDTQY
TRBD2,TRBV7-2,ASSSSLAGGPGAKNIQY
TRBD1,TRBV7-8,ASSPWTGSTDTQY
.,TRBV5-4,ASSSFDVDTQY
TRBD1,TRBV18,ASSLGQASV
.,TRBV20-1,SAVQETQY
.,TRBV5-1,ASSLVARELF
.,TRBV6-5,ASSYWASADEQF
.,TRBV30,AWSVMGSSYNEQF
TRBD1,TRBV28,ASSLRGKGNTEAF
.,TRBV2,ASSEGQETQY
.,TRBV27,ASRVGVGVSNQPQH
TRBD2,TRBV11-3,ASSLGSPSGGYYEQY
.,TRBV5-6,ASSPGRGQNEKLF
TRBD1,TRBV19,ASSPADRAGANVLT
.,TRBV7-8,ASQPEGSFETQY
.,TRBV13,ASSSRGVDTQY
.,TRBV5-1,ASSTGQGSGAETQY
.,TRBV6-6,ASSYFTGTSITEAF
.,TRBV6-5,ASSGQAQETQY
.,TRBV4-3,ASSTSAGAAYEQY
.,TRBV28,ASAPLRASLDTQY
TRBD1,TRBV7-9,ASSPRDRDNEQF
.,TRBV11-3,ASSKDSRPNYEQY
.,TRBV10-3,AISEGRGYGYT
.,TRBV20-1,SASGYGYT
.,TRBV7-2,ASSLTATKTYEQY
.,TRBV11-3,ASSKRGITEAF
.,TRBV7-2,ASSLRGMNTEAF
TRBD2,TRBV27,AVLPSRPGGVDYEQY